The T cell receptor beta chain under discussion was sequenced for a study of sequential checkpoint blockade in melanoma. The table lists this clone with a few counts. Sequenced by immunoSEQ multiplex PCR; TCRdb stores in-frame clones only, minus some. The table has around 13,000 clones, roughly 76% seen once; the top ten hold about 47%. The J segment lost 2 bases and the V segment lost 1 base, leaving 9 bases of the junction unmatched. Germline V gives CDR1 LGHNA, CDR2 YSLEER. CDR3 length: 17 residues. Treatment specified: randomized to nivolumab then ipilimumab (arm A) or the reverse (arm B). DNA-damaging chemotherapy had not been given to any patient beforehand. PBMC sorting kept live CD3+CD8+ cells without CD19 or CD56.

The receptor was isolated from a human patient with melanoma. Some clones in this sample may be carry-over from other donors' samples. This specimen was CD8+ T cells sorted from blood (inferred from file names), taken from a patient given nivolumab and ipilimumab in sequence. The chain links TRBV4-3 to TRBJ2-7; 9 bases fit TRBD2. The CDR3: CASSQGPGGGGAYEQYF. DNA of the CDR3: TGCGCCAGCAGCCAAGGGCCGGGGGGCGGGGGGGCCTACGAGCAGTACTTC.